Below, 19 T cell receptor beta chains from the same sample are listed, as sequenced in a study of blood T cell repertoires in COVID-19 (dated by TCRdb to about 2020). Library generation was performed with the immunoSEQ multiplex PCR assay. What TCRdb holds here is the immuneACCESS table cut down to in-frame rearrangements. Part of the clones is not present; checked against another copy, under half of the missing clones reflect an unresolved V gene, and the others are unexplained. The sample table contains approximately 240,000 clones; only one count was recorded for less than 85% of them. The ten largest clones represent 4% to 6% of the sample. The sequenced sample consisted of peripheral blood. The source of these receptors is an elderly woman with active or convalescent COVID-19.

The chain has TRBV5-1 and TRBJ1-1, with TRBD1 matching over 9 bases. Germline V gives CDR1 SGHRS, CDR2 YFSETQ. CDR3 size: 14 residues. J lost 2 bases, V lost 3 bases, and 2 bases had no gene match. The CDR3, as DNA: TGCGCCAGCAGCTGGGGACAGGGCAACACTGAAGCTTTCTTT. Its translation is CASSWGQGNTEAFF.

This chain connects TRBV2 to TRBJ2-1; 9 bases agree with TRBD2. The CDR3 is 13 amino acids. Germline lookup yields CDR1 SNHLY and CDR2 FYNNEI. Trimming removed 4 bases from V and 15 bases from J; junction bases left unmatched: 10. CDR3 residues: CASSGASGAPPFF. CDR3 DNA: TGTGCCAGCAGTGGGGCTAGCGGGGCCCCACCGTTCTTC. The entire variable domain, with the rest obtained from reference TRBV2 and TRBJ2-1, is as follows: EPEVTQTPSHQVTQMGQEVILRCVPISNHLYFYWYRQILGQKVEFLVSFYNNEISEKSEIFDDQFSVERPDGSNFTLKIRSTKLEDSAMYFCASSGASGAPPFFGPGTRLTVL.

The chain uses TRBV7-9 and TRBJ2-2, with 7 bases fitting TRBD1. The V segment lost 5 bases and the J segment 1 base; nucleotides outside the gene matches: 7. The CDR3 is 16 amino acids. CDR1 is SEHNR, CDR2 FQNEAQ, per germline (reference sequence). The CDR3 DNA follows: TGTGCCAGCAGCGCTCCGGGACAGAGGAACACCGGGGAGCTGTTTTTT. Protein: CASSAPGQRNTGELFF.

This rearrangement joins TRBV27 to TRBJ1-2, with D unresolved. Germline V gene lookup returns CDR1 MNHEY and CDR2 SMNVEV (reference sequence). The length of the CDR3 is 14 residues. The V end was cut by 0 bases, the J end by 4 bases, with 9 bases between. The CDR3 reads CASSLSANPYGYTF. DNA of the CDR3: TGTGCCAGCAGTTTATCGGCAAATCCCTATGGCTACACCTTC.

This clone appeared a single time. The genes are TRBV7-8 and TRBJ1-1; weak D call: TRBD1 (5 bases). This CDR3 has 13 residues. V shed 5 bases and J shed 1 base, with 8 bases lying between them. CDR1 and CDR2 from the germline V gene are SGHVS and FQNEAQ. The CDR3 reads CASSLTANTEAFF. CDR3 in DNA: TGTGCCAGCAGCCTGACAGCGAACACTGAAGCTTTCTTT.

V and J are TRBV28 and TRBJ1-4, with 8 bases that match TRBD1. V gave up 7 bases and J gave up 7 bases; unmatched junction bases: 11. Germline CDR1 MDHEN, CDR2 SYDVKM. CDR3 length: 15 residues. CDR3 sequence: CASNNLRGRGEKLFF. As DNA, the CDR3 is TGTGCCAGCAACAATCTCAGGGGGCGCGGTGAAAAACTGTTTTTT.

The chain uses TRBV24-1 and TRBJ2-2, with D maybe TRBD2 (6 bases). The germline V and J ends were trimmed by 6 bases and 0 bases, with 10 bases remaining between them. Germline CDR1 reads KGHDR; CDR2 reads SFDVKD. The CDR3 totals 15 residues. Here the CDR3 reads CATSPRESNTGELFF. DNA for the CDR3: TGTGCCACCAGTCCCCGGGAGTCGAACACCGGGGAGCTGTTTTTT.

The chain links TRBV2 to TRBJ1-6; D remains unclear. Trimming took off 6 bases at V and 0 bases at J, with 12 bases between the two ends. Germline assignment: CDR1 SNHLY and CDR2 FYNNEI. CDR3 size: 16 residues. The CDR3 here is CASRTDVSSYNSPLHF. CDR3 in DNA: TGTGCCAGCAGAACAGACGTGAGCTCCTATAATTCACCCCTCCACTTT.

The chain employs TRBV7-9 and TRBJ2-2; D gene ambiguous. Trimming stripped 5 bases from V and 5 bases from J, with 12 bases between. CDR1 and CDR2 (germline): SEHNR, FQNEAQ (reference sequence). This CDR3 is built from 14 residues. Here the CDR3 DNA reads TGTGCCAGCAGCCATATAGACTTTACCGGGGAGCTGTTTTTT. Protein product: CASSHIDFTGELFF.

The rearrangement links TRBV2 to TRBJ1-2; D remains unclear. With 8 bases removed from V and 0 bases from J, the gap between germline ends came to 4 bases. The CDR3 contains 11 residues. Germline-derived CDR1 and CDR2 are SNHLY and FYNNEI. The CDR3 here is CASSPNYGYTF. CDR3 DNA: TGTGCCAGCTCTCCTAACTATGGCTACACCTTC. The whole variable domain, filled in from reference TRBV2 and TRBJ1-2, reads EPEVTQTPSHQVTQMGQEVILRCVPISNHLYFYWYRQILGQKVEFLVSFYNNEISEKSEIFDDQFSVERPDGSNFTLKIRSTKLEDSAMYFCASSPNYGYTFGSGTRLTVV.

The V call is TRBV11-2, the J call TRBJ2-1; a possible D gene is TRBD1 (6 bases). The V gene's germline CDR1 is SGHAT and CDR2 FQNNGV. Trimming shortened V by 1 base and J by 6 bases, and 7 bases separated the two germline ends. This CDR3 is 13 amino acids long. CDR3 nucleotide sequence: TGTGCCAGCAGCTTAGCACAGGGCAATGAGCAGTTCTTC. Translating gives CASSLAQGNEQFF.

The gene calls are TRBV28 and TRBJ2-7; TRBD2 aligns across 11 bases. Germline CDR1 is MDHEN and CDR2 is SYDVKM. The J segment lost 2 bases and the V segment lost 5 bases, leaving 5 bases of the junction unmatched. This CDR3 region has 15 residues. The CDR3 DNA follows: TGTGCCAGCAGTACCCCTAGCGGGGGGACCTACGAGCAGTACTTC. This codes for CASSTPSGGTYEQYF.

The chain recombines TRBV27 with TRBJ1-5; D may be TRBD1 (6 bases). The V end was cut by 10 bases, the J end by 0 bases, with 22 bases between. The CDR3 sequence is 17 residues long. Germline V gene data show CDR1 as MNHEY and CDR2 as SMNVEV (reference sequence). The CDR3 DNA reads as TGTGCCACCCCACAGGGAACACCAGTATATAGCAATCAGCCCCAGCATTTT. This encodes CATPQGTPVYSNQPQHF.

J is TRBJ2-1 and V is TRBV3-1 (or the pseudogene TRBV3-2); 8 bases are shared with TRBD1. J lost 9 bases, V lost 1 base, and 8 bases had no gene match. Per germline, CDR1 LGHDT and CDR2 YNNKEL (reference sequence). The CDR3 is made up of 15 amino acids. The CDR3 here is CASSQVTGEESEQFF. The CDR3 nucleotides read TGTGCCAGCAGCCAAGTGACAGGGGAAGAAAGTGAGCAGTTCTTC.

This clone was seen a few times. The chain couples TRBV19 to TRBJ1-1, with 7 bases that match TRBD1. This CDR3 is built from 15 residues. Unmatched junction bases numbered 7, after V lost 5 bases and J lost 1 base. The V gene's germline CDR1 is LNHDA and CDR2 SQIVND (reference sequence). The CDR3 here is CASSETGTTNTEAFF. The DNA for the CDR3 is TGTGCCAGTAGTGAGACAGGGACAACGAACACTGAAGCTTTCTTT.

This sequence joins TRBV6-2 or TRBV6-3 and TRBJ2-3, with 12 bases lining up with TRBD2. This CDR3 comprises 15 residues. The V and J ends lost 5 bases and 5 bases, in that order; junction bases with no gene match: 5. Germline values: CDR1 MNHEY, CDR2 SVGEGT. The CDR3 DNA reads as TGTGCCAGCAGTAGGACTAGCGGGGCCGGAGATACGCAGTATTTT. Protein sequence: CASSRTSGAGDTQYF.

The chain's CDR3 is CASSSGQVSYEQYF. DNA of the CDR3: TGTGCCAGCAGCTCGGGACAGGTTTCCTACGAGCAGTACTTC. The chain carries TRBV28 and TRBJ2-7, with 8 bases identical to TRBD1. Per the germline V gene, CDR1 is MDHEN and CDR2 is SYDVKM. This CDR3 region has 14 residues. The trim removed 6 bases at V and 1 base at J, leaving 5 bases unmatched.

The rearrangement uses TRBV29-1 and TRBJ1-1; no clear D. This CDR3 has 12 amino acids. Trimming took 3 bases from V and 0 from J, leaving 5 bases between them. Germline assignment: CDR1 SQVTM and CDR2 ANQGSEA. The CDR3 sequence: CSVDRMNTEAFF. The CDR3 nucleotides read TGCAGCGTTGACAGAATGAACACTGAAGCTTTCTTT.

This rearrangement joins TRBV5-1 to TRBJ2-2, with D maybe TRBD1 (6 bases). Germline assignment: CDR1 SGHRS and CDR2 YFSETQ. CDR3 length: 15 amino acids. V lost 0 bases and J 6 bases, leaving 12 bases between the germline ends. The CDR3 nucleotides read TGCGCCAGCAGCTTGGACAGGGCTTCGTCCGGGGAGCTGTTTTTT. It yields the protein CASSLDRASSGELFF.